These 21 T cell receptor beta chains share one sample of origin, sequenced in a study of metastatic and nonmetastatic thyroid tumors. No treatment of any kind had been given to any patient before thyroid surgery. MiXCR reprocessed the PCR reads for TCRdb. The sample shows approximately 14,000 clones, 29% of them seen only once. Material for sequencing was tumor tissue. The receptors derive from a male donor with papillary thyroid cancer or a benign thyroid nodule (not recorded which). Some clones in this sample may be carry-over from other donors' samples.

This clone came up a few times. This sequence joins TRBV15 and TRBJ2-7; maybe TRBD2 (5 bases). CDR1 LNHNV and CDR2 YYDKDF come from the germline V gene (reference sequence). V was shortened by 8 bases and J by 6 bases, with 11 bases between the two germline ends. This CDR3 has 11 residues. The DNA of the CDR3 is TGTGCCACCCAAATAGCGCTCGAGCAGTACTTC. Protein sequence: CATQIALEQYF.

This clone was observed many times. As DNA, the CDR3 is TGTGCCAGCAGCCAAGGTAGACAGCTCTACGAGCAGTACTTC. Protein sequence: CASSQGRQLYEQYF. The chain recombines TRBV3-1 with TRBJ2-7; possibly TRBD1 for D (5 bases). V lost 1 base, J lost 3 bases, and 10 bases lay in between. There are 14 residues in the CDR3. In germline, CDR1 is LGHDT, CDR2 YNNKEL (reference sequence).

This clone came up many times. A much more abundant neighbour one base away suggests this may be a read error. The rearrangement links TRBV27 to TRBJ2-3; 7 nucleotides match TRBD1. The length of the CDR3 is 14 residues. Germline CDR1 reads MNHEY; CDR2 reads SMNVEV (reference sequence). This CDR3 reads CASSPDRATDAQYF. CDR3 sequence (DNA): TGTGCCAGCAGTCCCGACAGGGCTACAGATGCGCAGTATTTT.

The chain carries TRBV5-1 and TRBJ2-5; 7 bases align to TRBD1. From germline, CDR1 is SGHRS and CDR2 YFSETQ. V was clipped by 4 bases and J by 1 base; unmatched bases: 4. This CDR3 is built from 14 residues. In DNA, the CDR3 is TGCGCCAGCAGCCTGGGACAGTTCCAAGAGACCCAGTACTTC. It encodes CASSLGQFQETQYF.

This clone showed up just a few times. The CDR3 loop is CASSSDRTSSGNTIYF. DNA for the CDR3: TGTGCCAGCAGCTCCGACCGAACAAGCTCTGGAAACACCATATATTTT. The chain uses TRBV11-3 and TRBJ1-3, with D uncertain. Germline assignment: CDR1 SGHNT and CDR2 YENEEA. Trimming pared 4 bases from V and 0 bases from J, leaving 13 bases between. The CDR3 runs 16 residues.

The CDR3 is CASSLSGRDNEQFF. CDR3 coding DNA: TGTGCCAGCAGCTTATCCGGGAGGGACAATGAGCAGTTCTTC. V usage is TRBV11-1 and J usage is TRBJ2-1; 8 nucleotides line up with TRBD2. V shed 2 bases, J shed 5 bases, and the junction held 2 bases outside the gene matches. The CDR3 is 14 amino acids. Germline assignment: CDR1 SGHAT and CDR2 FQDESV (reference sequence). Filled out from reference TRBV11-1 and TRBJ2-1, the complete variable domain reads EAEVAQSPRYKITEKSQAVAFWCDPISGHATLYWYRQILGQGPELLVQFQDESVVDDSQLPKDRFSAERLKGVDSTLKIQPAELGDSAMYLCASSLSGRDNEQFFGPGTRLTVL.

This clone was seen many times. The chain couples TRBV12-3 or TRBV12-4 to TRBJ1-2; no firm D call. This CDR3 spans 13 amino acids. Trimming shortened V by 1 base and J by 2 bases, and 5 bases separated the two germline ends. CDR3 protein: CASSLGQNYGYTF. CDR3 DNA: TGTGCCAGCAGTTTAGGTCAGAACTATGGCTACACCTTC.

This clone was detected ten times or more. This rearrangement joins TRBV6-2 or TRBV6-3 to TRBJ2-5, with D possibly TRBD1 on 6 matching bases. The ends were cut back, 7 bases at V and 1 base at J, with 13 bases in the middle. This CDR3 region has 14 residues. CDR1 and CDR2 (germline): MNHEY, SVGEGT. CDR3 DNA sequence: TGTGCCAGCACCATAACAGGGTTCCAAGAGACCCAGTACTTC. Its translation is CASTITGFQETQYF.

For this clone: The junction departs from the called germline gene at one end, perhaps through a read error. The rearrangement uses TRBV6-5 and TRBJ2-2; D ambiguous. This CDR3 comprises 10 residues. Germline CDR1 reads MNHEY; CDR2 reads SVGAGI. As DNA, the CDR3 is TGTGCCATCAGTTACGCTGAGCTGTTTTTT. This translates into CAISYAELFF.

Of note for this clone: One end of the junction fails to match germline, which may point to a read error. V and J are TRBV15 and TRBJ2-7; TRBD1 is a possible D gene (5 bases). Germline loops: CDR1 LNHNV, CDR2 YYDKDF (reference sequence). The CDR3 is 14 amino acids. CDR3 sequence reads: CVTSREGELHEQYF. As DNA, the CDR3 is TGTGTCACCAGCAGAGAAGGGGAATTACACGAGCAGTACTTC. The variable domain in full, with the rest retrieved from reference TRBV15 and TRBJ2-7, is DAMVIQNPRYQVTQFGKPVTLSCSQTLNHNVMYWYQQKSSQAPKLLFHYYDKDFNNEADTPDNFQSRRPNTSFCFLDIRSPGLGDTAMYLCVTSREGELHEQYFGPGTRLTVT.

This clone came up a few times. This chain links TRBV6-1 with TRBJ2-2, with 8 positions matching TRBD2. This CDR3 spans 16 amino acids. V dropped 3 bases and J dropped 7; count of bases not matched to a gene: 10. Germline assignment: CDR1 MNHNS and CDR2 SASEGT. The DNA for the CDR3 is TGTGCCAGCAGTGACGCGTCGGGGGGGCAGGGCGGGGAGCTGTTTTTT. Encoded protein: CASSDASGGQGGELFF.

This clone was observed a few times. The chain is built from TRBV6-1 and TRBJ1-5, with 7 bases fitting TRBD1. This CDR3 is built from 13 residues. CDR1 MNHNS and CDR2 SASEGT come from the germline V gene. The ends lost 8 bases at V and 4 bases at J; junction bases unmatched: 5. This CDR3 reads CASHSQGNQPQHF. CDR3 nucleotides: TGTGCCAGCCACTCACAGGGGAATCAGCCCCAGCATTTT.

This clone was seen more than once but under ten times. The chain uses TRBV12-3 or TRBV12-4 and TRBJ2-7; 10 positions match TRBD2. The junction had 7 bases not matched to a gene; V was cut back by 5 bases and J by 3 bases. The CDR3 totals 15 residues. The CDR3: CASSKTSGVNYEQYF. CDR3 sequence (DNA): TGTGCCAGCAGTAAAACTAGCGGGGTGAACTACGAGCAGTACTTC.

This clone showed up many times. The chain uses TRBV5-1 and TRBJ2-7; the match to TRBD2 covers 9 bases. The J segment lost 2 bases and the V segment lost 0 bases, leaving 6 bases of the junction unmatched. There are 16 residues in the CDR3. Germline values: CDR1 SGHRS, CDR2 YFSETQ. The CDR3 DNA reads TGCGCCAGCAGCTTGGGCACTAGCGGGCCTACCTACGAGCAGTACTTC. Residues: CASSLGTSGPTYEQYF.

The table lists this clone with many counts. The rearrangement links TRBV20-1 to TRBJ2-3; D is unresolved. The CDR3 runs 10 residues. Germline V CDR1 and CDR2: DFQATT, SNEGSKA (reference sequence). CDR3: CMPTPDTQYF. The CDR3 nucleotides read TGCATGCCTACCCCAGATACGCAGTATTTT.

The chain is built from TRBV5-1 and TRBJ1-4; weak D call: TRBD1 (5 bases). V was cut by 0 bases and J by 1 base, with 22 bases left in between. Germline V gene lookup returns CDR1 SGHRS and CDR2 YFSETQ. The CDR3 covers 20 residues. CDR3: CASSLGPPSGTVGTNEKLFF. The CDR3 DNA follows: TGCGCCAGCAGCTTGGGGCCGCCATCAGGGACGGTAGGAACTAATGAAAAACTGTTTTTT.

The table lists this clone with a few counts. The chain joins TRBV24-1 to TRBJ2-1, with D perhaps matching TRBD1 or TRBD2 (5 bases each). Trimming took 5 bases from V and 7 from J, leaving 8 bases between them. The CDR3 length is 12 residues. CDR1 KGHDR and CDR2 SFDVKD come from the germline V gene. The CDR3 region is CATSGWGNEQFF. The CDR3 DNA reads as TGTGCCACCAGTGGCTGGGGGAATGAGCAGTTCTTC.

This clone has a count of ten or more. This chain connects TRBV20-1 to TRBJ2-7; tentative D call: TRBD1 (6 bases). The length of the CDR3 is 13 residues. V was pared by 5 bases and J by 9 bases, with 20 bases between. Germline loops: CDR1 DFQATT, CDR2 SNEGSKA (reference sequence). This CDR3 is CSAGHPQGYGQYF. CDR3 bases: TGCAGTGCTGGCCACCCACAGGGTTATGGGCAGTACTTC.

Ten or more counts support this clone. J is TRBJ1-6 and V is TRBV20-1; no definite D call. V lost 3 bases to trimming and J lost 0 bases, with 9 bases between them. In germline, CDR1 is DFQATT, CDR2 SNEGSKA (reference sequence). The CDR3 covers 15 residues. The CDR3 here is CSARARTSYNSPLHF. CDR3 bases: TGCAGTGCTAGGGCCAGGACCTCCTATAATTCACCCCTCCACTTT.

This clone was observed many times. V is TRBV29-1 and J is TRBJ1-1, with unresolved D. There are 15 residues in the CDR3. The germline V gene has CDR1 SQVTM and CDR2 ANQGSEA. The V gene lost 6 bases and the J gene lost 2 bases, with 19 bases spanning the gap. CDR3 sequence reads: CSVWPSGQINTEAFF. CDR3 nucleotides: TGCAGCGTATGGCCCTCCGGGCAGATCAACACTGAAGCTTTCTTT.

Ten or more counts support this clone. This chain links TRBV4-1 with TRBJ2-4; D perhaps matches TRBD1 (5 bases). CDR1 is MGHRA, CDR2 YSYEKL, per germline. Trimming took 0 bases from V and 2 from J, leaving 8 bases between them. This CDR3 has 15 amino acids. CDR3 residues: CASSQESGTKNIQYF. CDR3 nucleotides: TGCGCCAGCAGCCAAGAGTCAGGGACCAAAAACATTCAGTACTTC.